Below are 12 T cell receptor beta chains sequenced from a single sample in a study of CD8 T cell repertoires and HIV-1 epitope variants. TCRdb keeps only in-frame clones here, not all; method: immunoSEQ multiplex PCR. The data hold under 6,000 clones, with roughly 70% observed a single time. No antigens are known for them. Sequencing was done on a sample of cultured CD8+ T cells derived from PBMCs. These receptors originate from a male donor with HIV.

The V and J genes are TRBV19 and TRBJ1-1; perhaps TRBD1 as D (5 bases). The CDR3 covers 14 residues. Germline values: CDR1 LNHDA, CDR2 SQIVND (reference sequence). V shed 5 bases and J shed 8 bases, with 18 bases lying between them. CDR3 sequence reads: CASSPWGDRAEAFF. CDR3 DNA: TGTGCCAGTAGTCCCTGGGGGGACCGTGCGGAAGCTTTCTTT. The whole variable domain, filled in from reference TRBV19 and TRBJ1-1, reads DGGITQSPKYLFRKEGQNVTLSCEQNLNHDAMYWYRQDPGQGLRLIYYSQIVNDFQKGDIAEGYSVSREKKESFPLTVTSAQKNPTAFYLCASSPWGDRAEAFFGQGTRLTVV.

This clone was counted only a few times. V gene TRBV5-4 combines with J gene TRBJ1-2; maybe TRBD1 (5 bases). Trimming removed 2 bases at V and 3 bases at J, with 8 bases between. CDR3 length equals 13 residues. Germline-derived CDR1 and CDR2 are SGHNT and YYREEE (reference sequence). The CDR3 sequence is CASSFRGDYGYTF. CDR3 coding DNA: TGTGCCAGCAGCTTTCGGGGGGACTATGGCTACACCTTC.

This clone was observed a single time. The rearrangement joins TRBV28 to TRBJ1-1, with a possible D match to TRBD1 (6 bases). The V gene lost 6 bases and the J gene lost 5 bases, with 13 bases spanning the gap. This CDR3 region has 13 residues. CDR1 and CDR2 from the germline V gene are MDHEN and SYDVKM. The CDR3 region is CASSPRGQTEAFF. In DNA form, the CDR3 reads TGTGCCAGCAGCCCCCGGGGGCAGACTGAAGCTTTCTTT.

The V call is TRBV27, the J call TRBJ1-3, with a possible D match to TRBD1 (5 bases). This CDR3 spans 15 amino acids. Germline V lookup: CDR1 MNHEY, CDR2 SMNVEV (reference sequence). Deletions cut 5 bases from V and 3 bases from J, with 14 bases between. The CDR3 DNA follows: TGTGCCAGCAGTCTAACCGCAGGGTTTGGAAACACCATATATTTT. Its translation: CASSLTAGFGNTIYF.

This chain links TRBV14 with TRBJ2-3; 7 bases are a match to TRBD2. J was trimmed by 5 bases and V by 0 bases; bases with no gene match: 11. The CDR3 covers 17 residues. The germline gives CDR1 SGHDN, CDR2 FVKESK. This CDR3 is CASSQDRREGRGDTQYF. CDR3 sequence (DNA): TGTGCCAGCAGCCAAGATAGGAGGGAGGGCCGGGGAGATACGCAGTATTTT.

CDR3 amino acids: CASSSGTDPYEQYF. The DNA for the CDR3 is TGTGCCAGTAGTTCCGGGACGGACCCCTACGAGCAGTACTTC. The chain couples TRBV19 to TRBJ2-7, with D perhaps TRBD1 or TRBD2 (5 bases each). Germline V gives CDR1 LNHDA, CDR2 SQIVND (reference sequence). CDR3 length: 14 amino acids. Trimming removed 5 bases at V and 2 bases at J, with 13 bases between.

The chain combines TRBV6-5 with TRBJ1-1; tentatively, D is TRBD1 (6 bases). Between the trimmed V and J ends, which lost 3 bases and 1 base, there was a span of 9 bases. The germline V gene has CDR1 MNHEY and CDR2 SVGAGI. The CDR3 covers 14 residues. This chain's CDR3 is CASSYTDRNTEAFF. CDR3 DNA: TGTGCCAGCAGTTATACGGACAGGAACACTGAAGCTTTCTTT.

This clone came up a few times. The CDR3 loop is CAWRGWGSTEAFF. CDR3 sequence (DNA): TGTGCCTGGAGGGGGTGGGGATCCACTGAAGCTTTCTTT. The rearrangement joins TRBV30 to TRBJ1-1, with no clear D. This CDR3 spans 13 amino acids. The V and J ends lost 3 bases and 4 bases respectively, with 12 bases between them. CDR1 is GTSNPN and CDR2 is SVGIG in the germline V gene (reference sequence).

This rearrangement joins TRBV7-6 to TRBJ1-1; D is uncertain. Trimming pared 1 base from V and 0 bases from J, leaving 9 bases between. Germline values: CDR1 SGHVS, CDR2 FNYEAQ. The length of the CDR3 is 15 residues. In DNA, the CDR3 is TGTGCCAGCAGCTTAGAGGCAGTTTTGAACACTGAAGCTTTCTTT. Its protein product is CASSLEAVLNTEAFF.

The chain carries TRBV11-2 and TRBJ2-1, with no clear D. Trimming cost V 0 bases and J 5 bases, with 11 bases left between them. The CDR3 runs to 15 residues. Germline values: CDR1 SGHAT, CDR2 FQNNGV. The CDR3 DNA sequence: TGTGCCAGCAGCTTAGAATGGTCAGAGGACAATGAGCAGTTCTTC. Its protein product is CASSLEWSEDNEQFF. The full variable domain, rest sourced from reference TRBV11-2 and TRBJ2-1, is EAGVAQSPRYKIIEKRQSVAFWCNPISGHATLYWYQQILGQGPKLLIQFQNNGVVDDSQLPKDRFSAERLKGVDSTLKIQPAKLEDSAVYLCASSLEWSEDNEQFFGPGTRLTVL.

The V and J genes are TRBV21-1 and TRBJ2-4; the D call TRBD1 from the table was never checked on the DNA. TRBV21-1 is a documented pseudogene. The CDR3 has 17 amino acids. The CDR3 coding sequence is TGTGCCAGCAGCATTCGGTGGGGGCCGATAGCCAAAAACATTCAGTACTTC. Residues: CASSIRWGPIAKNIQYF.

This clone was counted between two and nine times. The CDR3 here is CAVDGGGLAGYTF. The CDR3 coding sequence is TGTGCCGTAGATGGGGGCGGGCTAGCTGGCTACACCTTC. The chain combines TRBV7-3 with TRBJ1-2; perhaps TRBD1 as D (6 bases). The germline CDR1 and CDR2 sequences are SGHTA and FQGTGA. This CDR3 comprises 13 residues. Trimming cost V 11 bases and J 7 bases, with 20 bases left between them.